Below, 8 T cell receptor beta chains from the same sample are listed, as sequenced in a study of blood T cell repertoires in COVID-19. Here immunoSEQ multiplex PCR was the method, and the copy in TCRdb shows in-frame clones only, minus some. The sample records roughly 190,000 clones, around 85% being singletons. Material: peripheral blood. The origin of the receptors is a woman aged 60-70 years with COVID-19, enrolled during active disease.

The chain uses TRBV11-3 and TRBJ2-7, with D possibly matching TRBD2 (7 bases). With 0 bases removed from V and 4 bases from J, the gap between germline ends came to 19 bases. The CDR3 covers 17 residues. Per germline, CDR1 SGHNT and CDR2 YENEEA. The CDR3 DNA sequence: TGTGCCAGCAGCTTAGAGGGGGGGCGCTCCGTCGGTTACGAGCAGTACTTC. It translates to CASSLEGGRSVGYEQYF.

This chain joins TRBV30 and TRBJ1-5, with 9 bases fitting TRBD1. V was pared by 5 bases and J by 5 bases, with 16 bases of the junction left unmatched. The CDR3 contains 17 residues. The germline CDR1 and CDR2 sequences are GTSNPN and SVGIG (reference sequence). The CDR3 spells CAWAGGRRDRVDQPQHF. The CDR3, as DNA: TGTGCCTGGGCCGGCGGCCGCCGGGACAGGGTCGATCAGCCCCAGCATTTT.

The genes are TRBV19 and TRBJ1-5; D might be TRBD1 (6 bases). The CDR3 is 14 residues long. V dropped 6 bases and J dropped 2 bases, with 11 bases sitting between them. The V gene's germline CDR1 is LNHDA and CDR2 SQIVND (reference sequence). The CDR3 here is CASRVGGRNQPQHF. The CDR3 nucleotides are TGTGCCAGTAGGGTGGGGGGGCGCAATCAGCCCCAGCATTTT.

In DNA form, the CDR3 reads TGCAGCGTTGCACCATTCGACAGGGCAATCCACGAGCAGTACTTC. Amino acids: CSVAPFDRAIHEQYF. The J gene is TRBJ2-7, the V gene TRBV29-1, with 7 nucleotides matching TRBD1. V shed 4 bases and J 5 bases; nucleotides not matched to a gene: 14. The CDR3 is made up of 15 amino acids. CDR1 and CDR2 (germline): SQVTM, ANQGSEA.

The J gene is TRBJ2-5, the V gene TRBV7-2; 7 bases are shared with TRBD2. The CDR3 loop spans 16 amino acids. Germline V gene lookup returns CDR1 SGHTA and CDR2 FQGNSA. J lost 3 bases, V lost 1 base, and 8 bases had no gene match. CDR3 residues: CASSLGLGLAEETQYF. The CDR3 coding sequence is TGTGCCAGCAGCTTAGGCCTTGGGCTAGCGGAAGAGACCCAGTACTTC.

The rearrangement links TRBV6-6 to TRBJ1-4; TRBD1 is a possible D gene (5 bases). Germline CDR1 is MNHNY and CDR2 is SVGAGI (reference sequence). Trimming left V 6 bases short and J 2 bases short, with 10 bases between. The CDR3 length is 14 residues. The chain's CDR3 is CASRGSGTNEKLFF. CDR3 DNA: TGTGCCAGCAGGGGGTCAGGGACTAATGAAAAACTGTTTTTT.

The chain has TRBV2 and TRBJ2-7; perhaps TRBD1 as D (6 bases). Germline lookup yields CDR1 SNHLY and CDR2 FYNNEI. The germline V and J ends were trimmed by 8 bases and 2 bases, with 13 bases remaining between them. The CDR3 covers 13 residues. The CDR3: CASRRDTTYEQYF. The CDR3 nucleotides read TGTGCCAGCCGAAGGGACACTACCTACGAGCAGTACTTC. Looking up the rest from reference TRBV2 and TRBJ2-7 gives the full variable domain: EPEVTQTPSHQVTQMGQEVILRCVPISNHLYFYWYRQILGQKVEFLVSFYNNEISEKSEIFDDQFSVERPDGSNFTLKIRSTKLEDSAMYFCASRRDTTYEQYFGPGTRLTVT.

This clone was detected once. This sequence joins TRBV9 and TRBJ1-1; D not certain. The V gene lost 4 bases and the J gene lost 0 bases, with 7 bases spanning the gap. The CDR3 loop spans 13 amino acids. Germline assignment: CDR1 SGDLS and CDR2 YYNGEE. In DNA form, the CDR3 reads TGTGCCAGCAGCTCTTTTATGAACACTGAAGCTTTCTTT. It yields the protein CASSSFMNTEAFF.